The 31 T cell receptor beta chains in this list originate from one sample, sequenced in a study of blood T cell repertoires in COVID-19. Profiled with immunoSEQ multiplex PCR; TCRdb holds only in-frame clones, not every one. The repertoire holds hundreds of thousands of clones, with approximately 86% as singletons. Sequenced: peripheral blood. These receptors all stem from a woman aged 45-65 years who had recovered from COVID-19.

The V and J genes are TRBV5-1 and TRBJ1-4, with 9 bases lining up with TRBD1. Trimming removed 3 bases from V and 7 bases from J; junction bases left unmatched: 7. From germline, CDR1 is SGHRS and CDR2 YFSETQ. The length of the CDR3 is 15 residues. In DNA, the CDR3 is TGCGCCAGCAGCTACCGGACAGGGGCAAGTGAAAAACTGTTTTTT. This translates into CASSYRTGASEKLFF.

J is TRBJ1-4 and V is TRBV5-1; 7 positions agree with TRBD1. CDR1 and CDR2 from the germline V gene are SGHRS and YFSETQ. V gave up 4 bases and J gave up 5 bases; unmatched junction bases: 2. The CDR3 contains 13 residues. CDR3 bases: TGCGCCAGCAGCGAACAGGGGAATGAAAAACTGTTTTTT. Translation: CASSEQGNEKLFF.

The chain uses TRBV3-1 (or the pseudogene TRBV3-2) and TRBJ1-2; 9 positions match TRBD1. CDR3 length: 14 residues. Trimming cost V 6 bases and J 1 base; bases outside gene matches: 3. Germline V gene data show CDR1 as LGHDT and CDR2 as YNNKEL (reference sequence). CDR3 in DNA: TGTGCCAGCAGAAACAGGGGGCGTAACTATGGCTACACCTTC. It is translated as CASRNRGRNYGYTF.

The chain links TRBV4-3 to TRBJ1-1; weak D call: TRBD1 (6 bases). V was pared by 0 bases and J by 2 bases, with 16 bases between. CDR3 length: 17 residues. Germline-derived CDR1 and CDR2 are LGHNA and YSLEER. CDR3 coding DNA: TGCGCCAGCAGCCAAGATCCCTTATCAGGGGAAAACACTGAAGCTTTCTTT. This gives the protein CASSQDPLSGENTEAFF.

V and J are TRBV30 and TRBJ1-2; tentatively, D is TRBD1 (5 bases). Germline V CDR1 and CDR2: GTSNPN, SVGIG (reference sequence). The CDR3 length is 13 residues. Trimming cost V 4 bases and J 8 bases, with 17 bases left between them. The CDR3 coding sequence is TGTGCCTGGACAACAGGTCGCCCCCAAGGCTACACCTTC. Protein product: CAWTTGRPQGYTF.

This chain connects TRBV6-5 to TRBJ2-2, with D possibly being TRBD1 (6 bases). The CDR3 totals 14 residues. Trimming cost V 4 bases and J 3 bases, with 9 bases left between them. Per the germline V gene, CDR1 is MNHEY and CDR2 is SVGAGI. CDR3 sequence: CASSSGTYTGELFF. CDR3 bases: TGTGCCAGCAGTTCCGGGACATACACCGGGGAGCTGTTTTTT.

This clone was seen only once. CDR3 bases: TGTGCCATCAGTGAAAGGTCGCCAGGGCGGTATGGCTACACCTTC. Protein product: CAISERSPGRYGYTF. The V and J genes are TRBV10-3 and TRBJ1-2; D is perhaps TRBD1 (5 bases). Trimming removed 3 bases at V and 5 bases at J, with 16 bases between. This CDR3 contains 15 residues. Germline V gives CDR1 ENHRY, CDR2 SYGVKD.

This clone has only a few counts. V gene TRBV12-3 or TRBV12-4 combines with J gene TRBJ2-1; D not resolved. The CDR3 is 11 amino acids. V was clipped by 6 bases and J by 7 bases, with 7 bases between them. CDR3 nucleotides: TGTGCCAGCAGCGGGTGGAATGAGCAGTTCTTC. Protein sequence: CASSGWNEQFF.

This clone was seen just once. The V and J genes are TRBV10-3 and TRBJ2-7, with TRBD1 matching 7 bases. V shed 5 bases, J shed 9 bases, and the junction held 19 bases outside the gene matches. CDR1 and CDR2 from the germline V gene are ENHRY and SYGVKD. The CDR3 loop spans 16 amino acids. In DNA form, the CDR3 reads TGTGCCATCAGTTCAATCCGGGACAGTCAGACTTGGGGGCAGTACTTC. Residues: CAISSIRDSQTWGQYF.

The rearrangement joins TRBV19 to TRBJ1-2, with a tentative D call TRBD1 (5 bases). V was pared by 5 bases and J by 6 bases, with 16 bases between. The CDR3 contains 14 residues. CDR1 LNHDA and CDR2 SQIVND come from the germline V gene (reference sequence). CDR3 in amino acids: CASSARWRGNGYTF. The CDR3 DNA is TGTGCCAGTAGTGCCCGGTGGAGGGGAAATGGCTACACCTTC.

This clone was seen a handful of times. The chain carries TRBV6-2 or TRBV6-3 and TRBJ1-1; unclear D gene. This CDR3 comprises 13 residues. Germline CDR1 reads MNHEY; CDR2 reads SVGEGT. The V gene lost 0 bases and the J gene lost 1 base, with 3 bases spanning the gap. The CDR3: CASSYSQNTEAFF. The CDR3 DNA reads TGTGCCAGCAGTTACTCTCAGAACACTGAAGCTTTCTTT.

The chain is built from TRBV10-3 and TRBJ1-5; D gene unclear. The CDR3 is 11 residues long. The germline V and J ends were trimmed by 7 bases and 9 bases, with 10 bases remaining between them. Germline CDR1 reads ENHRY; CDR2 reads SYGVKD. The CDR3 DNA sequence: TGTGCCATCAAATCGGTTGCGCCCCAGCATTTT. It codes for CAIKSVAPQHF.

The chain joins TRBV6-6 to TRBJ2-3; 7 positions agree with TRBD2. J gave up 7 bases and V 6 bases, and 7 bases lay outside the gene matches. Germline-derived CDR1 and CDR2 are MNHNY and SVGAGI (reference sequence). The CDR3 is made up of 13 amino acids. CDR3 region: CASRGGGPNTQYF. CDR3 nucleotide sequence: TGTGCCAGCAGGGGGGGAGGGCCGAATACGCAGTATTTT.

The table lists this clone with a count of one. J is TRBJ2-7 and V is TRBV25-1; 7 bases fit TRBD1. The CDR3 spans 13 residues. The junction had 2 bases not matched to a gene; V was cut back by 4 bases and J by 2 bases. The germline V gene encodes CDR1 MGHDK and CDR2 SYGVNS. CDR3 sequence reads: CASSGTGAYEQYF. The CDR3 DNA sequence: TGTGCCAGCAGTGGGACAGGAGCCTACGAGCAGTACTTC.

This chain links TRBV12-3 or TRBV12-4 with TRBJ1-1; possible D gene TRBD1, 5 bases. V dropped 3 bases and J dropped 2 bases, with 7 bases sitting between them. The CDR3 runs to 13 residues. The DNA of the CDR3 is TGTGCCAGCAGTTTCGGGGGTAACACTGAAGCTTTCTTT. It translates to CASSFGGNTEAFF.

The V gene is TRBV30, the J gene TRBJ2-7, with 8 positions matching TRBD2. Per the germline V gene, CDR1 is GTSNPN and CDR2 is SVGIG (reference sequence). CDR3 length: 14 residues. The V and J ends lost 0 bases and 4 bases, in that order; junction bases with no gene match: 5. This CDR3 reads CAWSVRRGGYEQYF. DNA for the CDR3: TGTGCCTGGAGTGTACGACGGGGGGGTTACGAGCAGTACTTC.

The chain recombines TRBV6-5 with TRBJ2-3; 14 bases line up with TRBD2. The germline V gene has CDR1 MNHEY and CDR2 SVGAGI. V trimming: 2 bases; J trimming: 6 bases; junction bases outside the gene matches: 4. This CDR3 has 16 amino acids. CDR3 in DNA: TGTGCCAGCAGTTACGCGACTAGCGGGGGGGGCGATACGCAGTATTTT. Its protein product is CASSYATSGGGDTQYF.

The chain carries TRBV13 and TRBJ1-1, with TRBD1 identical over 8 bases. In germline, CDR1 is PRHDT, CDR2 FYEKMQ (reference sequence). This CDR3 spans 14 amino acids. V lost 3 bases to trimming and J lost 3 bases; unmatched junction nucleotides: 3. CDR3 bases: TGTGCCAGCAGCTTCAGGGGGCCGGACACTGAAGCTTTCTTT. Amino acids: CASSFRGPDTEAFF.

The gene calls are TRBV7-9 and TRBJ2-3; D call uncertain. Germline lookup yields CDR1 SEHNR and CDR2 FQNEAQ (reference sequence). Trimming shortened V by 7 bases and J by 2 bases, and 13 bases separated the two germline ends. This CDR3 comprises 14 residues. The CDR3, as DNA: TGTGCCAGCACCCTTACTTCTTTCACAGATACGCAGTATTTT. It translates to CASTLTSFTDTQYF.

This clone was recorded a few times. The chain joins TRBV19 to TRBJ1-5; 7 bases agree with TRBD1. This CDR3 region has 16 residues. The germline gives CDR1 LNHDA, CDR2 SQIVND (reference sequence). Unmatched junction bases numbered 11, after V lost 7 bases and J lost 2 bases. The CDR3 region is CASTLGPRGGNQPQHF. The CDR3 DNA follows: TGTGCCAGTACCCTAGGGCCCAGGGGGGGCAATCAGCCCCAGCATTTT.

With respect to this clone: Other DNA variants within this sample encode the same CDR3. This chain links TRBV7-9 with TRBJ1-5; D may be TRBD1 (5 bases). The CDR3 is 13 amino acids. From germline, CDR1 is SEHNR and CDR2 FQNEAQ (reference sequence). V shed 5 bases and J shed 2 bases, with 7 bases lying between them. CDR3 in DNA: TGTGCCAGCAGCCCGGGGGGCAATCAGCCCCAGCATTTT. Amino acids: CASSPGGNQPQHF.

The genes are TRBV4-3 and TRBJ2-1; a possible D gene is TRBD2 (6 bases). Trimming took off 0 bases at V and 4 bases at J, with 10 bases between the two ends. Germline CDR1 LGHNA, CDR2 YSLEER. The CDR3 extends over 15 amino acids. The CDR3 DNA reads TGCGCCAGCAGCCAAGAGTCTCGGGGGTACAATGAGCAGTTCTTC. Translated, it gives CASSQESRGYNEQFF.

Here the CDR3 DNA reads TGTGCCAGCACCACGACAGGGACAGGAAACACCATATATTTT. Encoded protein: CASTTTGTGNTIYF. The chain uses TRBV7-9 and TRBJ1-3; 7 bases are shared with TRBD1. V gave up 7 bases and J gave up 4 bases; unmatched junction bases: 7. The CDR3 is 14 residues long. The germline V gene has CDR1 SEHNR and CDR2 FQNEAQ (reference sequence).

This chain uses TRBV18 with TRBJ1-1; maybe TRBD1 (6 bases). Germline assignment: CDR1 KGHSH and CDR2 LQKENI. V dropped 5 bases and J dropped 5 bases, with 15 bases sitting between them. This CDR3 has 14 residues. CDR3 sequence reads: CASSSSGVWTEAFF. CDR3 bases: TGTGCCAGCTCATCCTCAGGGGTTTGGACTGAAGCTTTCTTT.

The rearrangement uses TRBV6-5 and TRBJ2-2; D ambiguous. Germline V gene sequence: CDR1 MNHEY, CDR2 SVGAGI. This CDR3 contains 15 residues. Trimming pared 6 bases from V and 3 bases from J, leaving 14 bases between. This CDR3 reads CASSRLSTYTGELFF. In DNA, the CDR3 is TGTGCCAGCAGCCGGCTTAGCACTTACACCGGGGAGCTGTTTTTT.

The rearrangement uses TRBV4-3 and TRBJ1-4; D gene ambiguous. In germline, CDR1 is LGHNA, CDR2 YSLEER. There are 15 residues in the CDR3. V shed 0 bases and J shed 0 bases, with 5 bases lying between them. This CDR3 is CASSQDLATNEKLFF. The CDR3 DNA reads TGCGCCAGCAGCCAAGATTTAGCAACTAATGAAAAACTGTTTTTT.

The chain is built from TRBV5-8 and TRBJ1-5, with TRBD1 matching over 7 bases. There are 15 residues in the CDR3. V was clipped by 7 bases and J by 4 bases; unmatched bases: 11. The V gene's germline CDR1 is SGHTS and CDR2 YDEGEE. CDR3 nucleotide sequence: TGTGCCAGCGAAAAGACAGGGATCAGGAATCAGCCCCAGCATTTT. Its translation: CASEKTGIRNQPQHF.

The V and J genes are TRBV27 and TRBJ1-2; 10 nucleotides align to TRBD1. V dropped 5 bases and J dropped 4; count of bases not matched to a gene: 10. This CDR3 has 16 amino acids. CDR1 MNHEY and CDR2 SMNVEV come from the germline V gene (reference sequence). This CDR3 is CASSGPDRGRGYGYTF. The CDR3 nucleotides are TGTGCCAGCAGTGGACCCGACAGGGGGCGAGGCTATGGCTACACCTTC.

This clone appeared a few times. The rearrangement joins TRBV4-2 to TRBJ1-6; possible D gene TRBD1, 5 bases. With 0 bases removed from V and 2 bases from J, the gap between germline ends came to 8 bases. Germline-derived CDR1 and CDR2 are LGHNA and YNFKEQ. The CDR3 is made up of 16 amino acids. Here the CDR3 reads CASSQELGPYNSPLHF. Written as DNA, the CDR3 is TGTGCCAGCAGCCAAGAGTTGGGGCCCTATAATTCACCCCTCCACTTT.

The genes are TRBV4-2 and TRBJ1-1; D gene unclear. CDR3 length: 14 amino acids. V was cut by 4 bases and J by 4 bases, with 13 bases left in between. The germline CDR1 and CDR2 sequences are LGHNA and YNFKEQ. The CDR3 DNA sequence: TGTGCCAGCAGCCTGAGTCTAGTCAGCACTGAAGCTTTCTTT. It encodes CASSLSLVSTEAFF.

The table lists this clone with a few counts. The gene calls are TRBV6-1 and TRBJ2-1; a weak D match, TRBD2 (5 bases). Germline CDR1 and CDR2: MNHNS and SASEGT. Trimming took 2 bases from V and 4 from J, leaving 15 bases between them. The CDR3 is 16 amino acids. CDR3 nucleotide sequence: TGTGCCAGCAGTGAACGAGGGCGGATACAATACAATGAGCAGTTCTTC. This codes for CASSERGRIQYNEQFF.